This T cell receptor beta chain is drawn from a study of blood T cell repertoires in COVID-19. Produced via immunoSEQ multiplex PCR; TCRdb's table is partial and in-frame only. The sample yields a few hundred thousand clones, approximately 84% seen once. Germline V lookup: CDR1 SGHDN, CDR2 FVKESK. J gave up 4 bases and V 3 bases, and 4 bases lay outside the gene matches. The CDR3 has 15 amino acids. Enrolled through a virtual design, the participants were between about 18 and 89 years of age and came from 24 US areas. The study assigned cohorts using participant-reported clinical history. Donors in Cohort 3 who had recovered were those with two negative PCRs, healthcare professional clearance, or resolution of their symptoms.

Sequencing used PBMCs or T cells enriched from blood (not recorded which). The chain combines TRBV14 with TRBJ2-1; 9 bases align to TRBD2. The source of this sequence is a woman aged 25 to 39 who had recovered from COVID-19. This CDR3 reads CASSHAGGRYNEQFF. The CDR3 nucleotides read TGTGCCAGCAGCCATGCGGGAGGGAGGTACAATGAGCAGTTCTTC. Drawing the rest from reference TRBV14 and TRBJ2-1, the complete variable domain is EAGVTQFPSHSVIEKGQTVTLRCDPISGHDNLYWYRRVMGKEIKFLLHFVKESKQDESGMPNNRFLAERTGGTYSTLKVQPAELEDSGVYFCASSHAGGRYNEQFFGPGTRLTVL.